This is a list of T cell receptor beta chains from one sample in a study of post-analysis software for immune sequencing data. TCRdb fed the PCR reads into MiXCR, producing one record per CDR3 protein. In the table there are roughly 620,000 distinct CDR3 sequences, roughly two fifths of which are singletons. Sequenced input: blood. Receptors were obtained from a girl aged 10 to 17 with multiple sclerosis. Both conserved end residues are part of each CDR3. The order of the fields is clone size, D gene, V gene, J gene, CDR3 DNA, CDR3 protein. D genes are given only for firm matches. Size is stated for part of the rows, as once, few or many counts, or as a class when the clone is expanded.

clone size: .; D gene: TRBD1; V gene: TRBV27; J gene: TRBJ1-1; CDR3 DNA: TGTGCCAGCAGTTTAGTTTGGACAGGGCGGAGCACTGAAGCTTTCTTT; CDR3 protein: CASSLVWTGRSTEAFF
clone size: .; D gene: TRBD1; V gene: TRBV7-2; J gene: TRBJ1-1; CDR3 DNA: TGTGCCAGCAGCGGGACAGGGAGCAGCACTGAAGCTTTCTTT; CDR3 protein: CASSGTGSSTEAFF
clone size: .; D gene: .; V gene: TRBV10-3; J gene: TRBJ2-7; CDR3 DNA: TGTGCCATCAGGGCAGGCCTTACGTACGAGCAGTACTTC; CDR3 protein: CAIRAGLTYEQYF
clone size: few; D gene: TRBD2; V gene: TRBV29-1; J gene: TRBJ2-3; CDR3 DNA: TGCAGCGTTAGCGGGAGGTACACAGATACGCAGTATTTT; CDR3 protein: CSVSGRYTDTQYF
clone size: few; D gene: .; V gene: TRBV20-1; J gene: TRBJ2-7; CDR3 DNA: TGCAGTGCTAGAGATCCGGGGATAAGCTCCTACGAGCAGTACTTC; CDR3 protein: CSARDPGISSYEQYF
clone size: few; D gene: TRBD2; V gene: TRBV24-1; J gene: TRBJ2-1; CDR3 DNA: TGTGCCACCAGTGATTCTGCGGGAGGGCCCTCTGAGCAGTTCTTC; CDR3 protein: CATSDSAGGPSEQFF
clone size: .; D gene: TRBD1; V gene: TRBV20-1; J gene: TRBJ2-5; CDR3 DNA: TGCAGTGCTAGCGTTAGGACAGGGGGATACCAAGAGACCCAGTACTTC; CDR3 protein: CSASVRTGGYQETQYF
clone size: .; D gene: TRBD1; V gene: TRBV12-3/TRBV12-4; J gene: TRBJ1-6; CDR3 DNA: TGTGCCAGCAGTTCCGGGACAGGGAGCTCACCCCTCCACTTT; CDR3 protein: CASSSGTGSSPLHF
clone size: few; D gene: TRBD1; V gene: TRBV11-2; J gene: TRBJ2-3; CDR3 DNA: TGTGCCAGCAGCTTAGATCTCGACAGGGGTAGAAATACGCAGTATTTT; CDR3 protein: CASSLDLDRGRNTQYF
clone size: .; D gene: .; V gene: TRBV20-1; J gene: TRBJ2-7; CDR3 DNA: TGCAGTGCTAACGCTGGTAGCGGCTACGAGCAGTACTTC; CDR3 protein: CSANAGSGYEQYF
clone size: .; D gene: .; V gene: TRBV7-3; J gene: TRBJ2-1; CDR3 DNA: TGCGCCAGCGGCCCAACGGGGTCCTCCTACAATGAGCAGTTCTTC; CDR3 protein: CASGPTGSSYNEQFF
clone size: .; D gene: .; V gene: TRBV7-6; J gene: TRBJ1-4; CDR3 DNA: TGTGCCAGCAGCTTAGCAGGCAGGATGAATGAAAAACTGTTTTTT; CDR3 protein: CASSLAGRMNEKLFF
clone size: .; D gene: TRBD2; V gene: TRBV27; J gene: TRBJ2-4; CDR3 DNA: TGTGCCAGCAGTTTATCAGCGGGAGAAGGTGGAACCAAAAACATTCAGTACTTC; CDR3 protein: CASSLSAGEGGTKNIQYF
clone size: .; D gene: .; V gene: TRBV28; J gene: TRBJ2-5; CDR3 DNA: TGTGCCAGCAAAGACGACCCAGAGACCCAGTACTTC; CDR3 protein: CASKDDPETQYF
clone size: few; D gene: .; V gene: TRBV6-1; J gene: TRBJ2-3; CDR3 DNA: TGTGCCAGCAGTGATCCCACAGATACGCAGTATTTT; CDR3 protein: CASSDPTDTQYF
clone size: .; D gene: .; V gene: TRBV20-1; J gene: TRBJ1-6; CDR3 DNA: TGCAGTGCTAGAGAGGGGGCGAGCTCCTATAATTCACCCCTCCACTTT; CDR3 protein: CSAREGASSYNSPLHF
clone size: many; D gene: .; V gene: TRBV12-3/TRBV12-4; J gene: TRBJ1-5; CDR3 DNA: TGTGCCAGCAGCTCTTATAGCAATCAGCCCCAGCATTTT; CDR3 protein: CASSSYSNQPQHF
clone size: .; D gene: .; V gene: TRBV11-1; J gene: TRBJ2-7; CDR3 DNA: TGTGCCAGCAGCGTTACTGGGCAGGGCTACGAGCAGTACTTC; CDR3 protein: CASSVTGQGYEQYF
clone size: few; D gene: TRBD2; V gene: TRBV12-3/TRBV12-4; J gene: TRBJ2-1; CDR3 DNA: TGTGCCACCCAACCTGGACTAGCGGGACCCTACAATGAGCAGTTCTTC; CDR3 protein: CATQPGLAGPYNEQFF
clone size: .; D gene: .; V gene: TRBV20-1; J gene: TRBJ1-4; CDR3 DNA: TGCAGTGCTAGAGTGGGCAGGACGTATGAAAAACTGTTTTTT; CDR3 protein: CSARVGRTYEKLFF